These T cell receptor beta chains were read from a single sample in a study of T cells in Graves' hyperthyroidism and ophthalmopathy. Each CDR3 protein gets one entry after TCRdb re-called the multiplex PCR reads with MiXCR. The top ten clones hold approximately 8.7% of a sample with some 800,000 distinct CDR3 sequences, 35% to 40% of them seen once. The specimen was blood. The receptors shown here come from a man between 18 and 35 years old with Graves' hyperthyroidism. CDR3s include the opening cysteine and the closing phenylalanine or tryptophan. D genes are given only for firm matches. Some rows have no size entry. The others give once, few or many, or a class for an expanded clone.

D | J | V | size | DNA | CDR3
TRBD1 | TRBJ1-2 | TRBV5-4 | many | TGTGCCAGCAGTTCCGGACAGGGAATAGGCTACACCTTC | CASSSGQGIGYTF
TRBD2 | TRBJ2-5 | TRBV7-9 | NA | TGTGCCAGCAGCTTCTCTAGCGGGAGGTATCTTGAAGAGACCCAGTACTTC | CASSFSSGRYLEETQYF
TRBD2 | TRBJ2-5 | TRBV20-1 | NA | TGCAGTGCCCCGAGAGCGGGACTAGCTGTCCGGGAGACCCAGTACTTC | CSAPRAGLAVRETQYF
NA | TRBJ1-5 | TRBV7-8 | NA | TGTGCCAGCAGCTTAGCGGCAGGGAAAACCTACGAGCATTTT | CASSLAAGKTYEHF
NA | TRBJ1-1 | TRBV20-1 | NA | TGCAGTGCTCTCTCGGGGACACACCCCCAGGCTGAAGCTTTCTTT | CSALSGTHPQAEAFF
NA | TRBJ2-7 | TRBV7-9 | many | TGTGCTAGCAGCTTAGACGGGAACTCCTACGAGCAGTACTTC | CASSLDGNSYEQYF
NA | TRBJ1-3 | TRBV6-5 | few | TGTGCCAGCAGTCCCTCCGGAGGCCCTCCTGGAAACACCATATATTTT | CASSPSGGPPGNTIYF
TRBD2 | TRBJ2-2 | TRBV20-1 | NA | TGCAGTGCTGATTCCGGGACTAGGGGCACCGGGGAGCTGTTTTTT | CSADSGTRGTGELFF
NA | TRBJ1-1 | TRBV5-1 | few | TGCGCCAGCTCAGAAGCAGGGGACGTGCGAGCTTTCTTT | CASSEAGDVRAFF
TRBD2 | TRBJ2-5 | TRBV19 | few | TGTGCCAGTAAAGGGACTAGCGGGGGCGAAGAGACCCAGTACTTC | CASKGTSGGEETQYF
NA | TRBJ1-1 | TRBV15 | few | TGTGCCACCAGCAGAGCCGGGGTGGCGGGCACTGAAGCTTTCTTT | CATSRAGVAGTEAFF
TRBD1 | TRBJ2-7 | TRBV7-9 | NA | TGTGCCAGTCTCGGACAGGGGGCGGACGAGCAGTACTTC | CASLGQGADEQYF
NA | TRBJ1-1 | TRBV29-1 | NA | TGCAGCGCTGACGGGCTGAACACTGAAGCTTTCTTT | CSADGLNTEAFF
TRBD1 | TRBJ1-4 | TRBV5-5 | once | TGTGCCAGCAGCCGCAGGGGGCGAGGTGAAGAAAAACTGTTTTTT | CASSRRGRGEEKLFF